The clone carrying this T cell receptor (beta chain) was seen once. The data are from a study of blood T cell repertoires in COVID-19. Trimming removed 3 bases from V and 5 bases from J; junction bases left unmatched: 3. CDR3 size: 14 residues. The V gene's germline CDR1 is KGHSH and CDR2 LQKENI. In the original analysis: Reference gene primer amplification yielded estimated nucleated cell counts. TCRdb's copy holds only in-frame clones and misses some; the assay was immunoSEQ multiplex PCR. From that table come the V and J calls and clone size; the DNA was used to work out D and trimming. The sample includes tens of thousands of clones, around 83% seen only once; the top ten take roughly 41%.

The sequenced material came from peripheral blood. The TCR originated in a man at least 80 years old with acute or convalescent COVID-19. The chain employs TRBV18 and TRBJ1-5; 8 nucleotides match TRBD1. CDR3 sequence (DNA): TGTGCCAGCTCACCGGGACAGGCGGATCAGCCCCAGCATTTT. It encodes CASSPGQADQPQHF.